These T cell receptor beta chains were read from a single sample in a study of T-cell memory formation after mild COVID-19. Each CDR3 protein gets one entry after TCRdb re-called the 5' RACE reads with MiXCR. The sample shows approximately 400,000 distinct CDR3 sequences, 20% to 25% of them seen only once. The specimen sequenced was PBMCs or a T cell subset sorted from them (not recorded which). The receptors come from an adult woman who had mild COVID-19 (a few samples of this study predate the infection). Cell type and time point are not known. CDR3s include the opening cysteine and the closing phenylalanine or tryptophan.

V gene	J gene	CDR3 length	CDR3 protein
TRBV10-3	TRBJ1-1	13	CAISGVEKAEAFF
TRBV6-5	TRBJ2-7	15	CASTTGTGVSYEQYF
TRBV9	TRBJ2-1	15	CASSASGGAGNEQFF
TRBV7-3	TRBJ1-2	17	CASSLAPVGQGDYGYTF
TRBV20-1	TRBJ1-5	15	CSARDRVDRNQPQHF
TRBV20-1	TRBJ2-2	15	CSASIRDRGYRELFF
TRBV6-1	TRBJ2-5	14	CACQEGGSGGTQYF
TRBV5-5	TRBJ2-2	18	CASSHMTGKLGKTGELFF
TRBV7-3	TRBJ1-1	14	CASSSAPAGREAFF
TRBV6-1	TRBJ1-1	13	CASRSGVNTEAFF
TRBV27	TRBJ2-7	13	CASSLANIHEQYF
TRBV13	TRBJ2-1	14	CASSSWTGVREQFF
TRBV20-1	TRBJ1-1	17	CSARSVWQGVGNTEAFF
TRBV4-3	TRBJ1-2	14	CASSQERRVYGYTF
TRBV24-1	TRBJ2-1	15	CATSDLEVDWGEQFF
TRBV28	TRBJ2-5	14	CASYGSGGQETQYF
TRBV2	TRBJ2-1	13	CASSGATTGRKFF
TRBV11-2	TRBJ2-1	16	CASSLVGGASYNEQFF
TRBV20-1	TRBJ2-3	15	CSARPHRGPTDTQYF
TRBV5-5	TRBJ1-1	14	CASSLMDLRTEAFF
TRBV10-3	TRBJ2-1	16	CAISESTRLEDNEQFF
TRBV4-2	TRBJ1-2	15	CASSQFPGPGRGYTF
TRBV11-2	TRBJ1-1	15	CASSLDRTGEMEAFF
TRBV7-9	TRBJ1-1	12	CASSLGLPEAFF
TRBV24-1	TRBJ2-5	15	CATSSGTGSQETQYF
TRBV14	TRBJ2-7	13	CATNTFGRYEQYF
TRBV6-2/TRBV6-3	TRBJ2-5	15	CASSNSGGPQETQYF
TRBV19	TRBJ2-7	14	CASSIADGAYEQYF
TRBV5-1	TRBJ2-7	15	CASSLDPGSSYEQYF
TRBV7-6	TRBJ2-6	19	CASSFRGPSGYSGANVLTF
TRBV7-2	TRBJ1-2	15	CASSLSPGQSYGYTF
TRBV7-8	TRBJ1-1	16	CASSFDRGLPHTEAFF
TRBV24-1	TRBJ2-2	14	CATSDSGNTGELFF
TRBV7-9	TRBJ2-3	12	CASSQVTDTQYF
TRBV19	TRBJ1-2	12	CASTNWEYGYTF
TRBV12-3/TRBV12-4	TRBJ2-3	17	CASSFGLGGYSTDTQYF
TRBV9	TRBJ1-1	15	CASSVAGRFLTEAFF